The clone carrying this T cell receptor beta chain was recorded only once. Naive CD45RA+ and memory CD45RA-negative subsets were split from CD4+ cells. Per the germline V gene, CDR1 is SGHTA and CDR2 is FQGTGA. The CDR3 has 15 residues. V was clipped by 5 bases and J by 3 bases; unmatched bases: 3. Profiling relied on immunoSEQ multiplex PCR, and the TCRdb table lists in-frame clones only, not all of them. This table has 500,000 to 550,000 clones, 90% to 97% appearing once. This record comes from a study of shared clonotypes between healthy human individuals. The origin of this receptor is a woman between 25 and 40 years old in good health. Sequenced sample: naive CD4+ T cells sorted from blood. Subset given: CD45RA+ positively selected. This chain links TRBV7-3 with TRBJ2-3, with 12 bases identical to TRBD2. The CDR3 reads CASSAGLAGTDTQYF. CDR3 sequence (DNA): TGTGCCAGCAGCGCTGGACTAGCGGGGACAGATACGCAGTATTTT.